The entry that follows covers one TCR beta chain sequence. Its antigen is not identified. The data were obtained in a study of T cell responses to AZD1222 COVID-19 vaccine. General study findings and limits: Spike-specific TCR repertoires showed rising breadth and depth after two AZD1222 doses. Sampling that yielded the repertoires occurred only after the peak T cell response. Females made up more of the donors, who were largely white British, and clonal diversity may have come out too low.

Assay used: immunoSEQ multiplex PCR; TCRdb lists only in-frame clones, some missing. The sample lists about 110,000 clones; over 85% were seen once. Per the germline V gene, CDR1 is MNHEY and CDR2 is SMNVEV (reference sequence). Deletions cut 3 bases from V and 4 bases from J, with 16 bases between. This CDR3 spans 15 amino acids. This sequence joins TRBV27 and TRBJ2-7; D not certain. The source was peripheral blood, collected on day 0 of MenACWY control vaccination. The receptor's source is an adult in good health. The CDR3 sequence is CASSFGRDLRYEQYF. The CDR3 DNA sequence: TGTGCCAGCAGTTTCGGAAGAGACCTACGATACGAGCAGTACTTC.